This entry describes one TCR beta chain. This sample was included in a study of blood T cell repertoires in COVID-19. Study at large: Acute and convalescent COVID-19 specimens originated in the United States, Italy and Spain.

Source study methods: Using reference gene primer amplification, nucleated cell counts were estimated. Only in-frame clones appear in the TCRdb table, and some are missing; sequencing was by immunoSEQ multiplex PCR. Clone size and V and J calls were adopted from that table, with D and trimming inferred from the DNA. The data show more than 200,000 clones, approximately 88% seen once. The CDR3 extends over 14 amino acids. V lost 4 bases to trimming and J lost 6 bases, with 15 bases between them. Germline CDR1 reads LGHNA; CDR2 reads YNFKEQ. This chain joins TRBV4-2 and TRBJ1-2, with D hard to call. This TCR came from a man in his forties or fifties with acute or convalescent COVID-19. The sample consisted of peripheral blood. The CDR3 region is CASSPSDGEHGYTF. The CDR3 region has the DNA TGTGCCAGCAGCCCTTCGGACGGGGAGCATGGCTACACCTTC.